These 10 T cell receptor beta chains originate from one sample sequenced in a study of cytomegalovirus exposure and HLA in healthy donors. Here immunoSEQ multiplex PCR was the method, and the copy in TCRdb shows in-frame clones only, minus some. The sample holds 130,000 or so clones; nearly 90% are singletons and the top ten take about 3.7%. Sequenced input: PBMCs. All receptors come from a young man in good health and CMV-seronegative.

This chain uses TRBV19 with TRBJ2-2; 11 bases are a match to TRBD2. Germline V gene lookup returns CDR1 LNHDA and CDR2 SQIVND (reference sequence). After removal of 3 bases from V and 3 bases from J, the junction contained 3 bases not matched to a gene. The CDR3 contains 16 residues. This chain's CDR3 is CASSMFSGGDTGELFF. CDR3 DNA: TGTGCCAGTAGTATGTTTAGCGGGGGGGACACCGGGGAGCTGTTTTTT.

This chain links TRBV2 with TRBJ1-6, with a tentative D call TRBD1 (5 bases). This CDR3 comprises 14 residues. Deletions cut 4 bases from V and 10 bases from J, with 14 bases between. Germline V gene data show CDR1 as SNHLY and CDR2 as FYNNEI. CDR3 coding DNA: TGTGCCAGCAGTGTTGCCAGGGAGGTCTCACCCCTCCACTTT. Translating gives CASSVAREVSPLHF.

V and J are TRBV7-6 and TRBJ1-5; unclear D gene. CDR3 size: 13 residues. CDR1 is SGHVS, CDR2 FNYEAQ, per germline. Trimming pared 1 base from V and 7 bases from J, leaving 8 bases between. CDR3 nucleotide sequence: TGTGCCAGCAGCTTAGATCCCGGGCAGCCCCAGCATTTT. Translating gives CASSLDPGQPQHF.

V gene TRBV9 combines with J gene TRBJ2-7; 10 bases are shared with TRBD1. CDR3 length equals 16 residues. The germline gives CDR1 SGDLS, CDR2 YYNGEE. With 4 bases clipped from V and 3 bases from J, the junction kept 10 bases outside the gene matches. CDR3 DNA: TGTGCCAGCAGCCCCCAGCCTGGGACAGGGGACTACGAGCAGTACTTC. This translates into CASSPQPGTGDYEQYF.

This chain joins TRBV27 and TRBJ2-5, with D tentatively TRBD2 (5 bases). Deletions cut 4 bases from V and 2 bases from J, with 11 bases between. The V gene's germline CDR1 is MNHEY and CDR2 SMNVEV (reference sequence). CDR3 length: 14 amino acids. For the CDR3, the DNA is TGTGCCAGCAGTTCCTTAACTAGGCAAGAGACCCAGTACTTC. Residues: CASSSLTRQETQYF.

The chain combines TRBV6-6 with TRBJ1-1, with D possibly TRBD1 on 5 matching bases. CDR3 length: 14 residues. V was clipped by 6 bases and J by 4 bases, with 15 bases between them. Germline CDR1 is MNHNY and CDR2 is SVGAGI (reference sequence). In DNA form, the CDR3 reads TGTGCCAGCAGGAATGGGGGGGAGGGCACTGAAGCTTTCTTT. This sequence encodes CASRNGGEGTEAFF.

V usage is TRBV28 and J usage is TRBJ2-5; 8 bases line up with TRBD1. There are 15 residues in the CDR3. The V gene's germline CDR1 is MDHEN and CDR2 SYDVKM. J gave up 5 bases and V 7 bases, and 12 bases lay outside the gene matches. CDR3 nucleotide sequence: TGTGCCAGCATTCAAGGGTCAGGGGGCTCGGAGACCCAGTACTTC. This translates into CASIQGSGGSETQYF.

The chain carries TRBV4-2 and TRBJ2-1; D is unclear. The V and J ends lost 1 base and 8 bases respectively, with 6 bases between them. This CDR3 comprises 12 residues. From germline, CDR1 is LGHNA and CDR2 YNFKEQ. As DNA, the CDR3 is TGTGCCAGCAGCCAAGGAGTCGATGAGCAGTTCTTC. It translates to CASSQGVDEQFF.

The chain is built from TRBV2 and TRBJ1-5, with 9 bases identical to TRBD1. CDR3 length: 14 amino acids. Germline CDR1 reads SNHLY; CDR2 reads FYNNEI. V trimming: 5 bases; J trimming: 2 bases; junction bases outside the gene matches: 1. CDR3: CASSWTGGNQPQHF. For the CDR3, the DNA is TGTGCCAGCAGTTGGACAGGGGGCAATCAGCCCCAGCATTTT.

The V gene is TRBV7-2, the J gene TRBJ2-1; 10 positions agree with TRBD2. V was pared by 3 bases and J by 6 bases, with 8 bases of the junction left unmatched. Germline V gene sequence: CDR1 SGHTA, CDR2 FQGNSA. The CDR3 sequence is 16 residues long. The CDR3: CASSLSPGLARNEQFF. In DNA, the CDR3 is TGTGCCAGCAGCTTGTCCCCGGGACTAGCGCGCAATGAGCAGTTCTTC. Full variable domain (rest looked up from reference TRBV7-2 and TRBJ2-1): GAGVSQSPSNKVTEKGKDVELRCDPISGHTALYWYRQSLGQGLEFLIYFQGNSAPDKSGLPSDRFSAERTGGSVSTLTIQRTQQEDSAVYLCASSLSPGLARNEQFFGPGTRLTVL.